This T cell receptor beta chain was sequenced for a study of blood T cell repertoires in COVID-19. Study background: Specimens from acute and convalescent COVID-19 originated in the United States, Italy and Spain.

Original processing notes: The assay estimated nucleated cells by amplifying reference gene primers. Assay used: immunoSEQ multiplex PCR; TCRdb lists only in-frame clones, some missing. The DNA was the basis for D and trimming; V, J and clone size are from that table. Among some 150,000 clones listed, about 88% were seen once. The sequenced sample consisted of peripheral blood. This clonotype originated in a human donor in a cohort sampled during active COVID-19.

The CDR3 coding sequence is TGCAGCGTGGGGGACAGGGGAGATCTCGCAGATACGCAGTATTTT. Residues: CSVGDRGDLADTQYF. The chain uses TRBV29-1 and TRBJ2-3, with 10 bases that match TRBD1. CDR3 size: 15 residues. Germline loops: CDR1 SQVTM, CDR2 ANQGSEA. The V segment lost 6 bases and the J segment 4 bases; nucleotides outside the gene matches: 10.